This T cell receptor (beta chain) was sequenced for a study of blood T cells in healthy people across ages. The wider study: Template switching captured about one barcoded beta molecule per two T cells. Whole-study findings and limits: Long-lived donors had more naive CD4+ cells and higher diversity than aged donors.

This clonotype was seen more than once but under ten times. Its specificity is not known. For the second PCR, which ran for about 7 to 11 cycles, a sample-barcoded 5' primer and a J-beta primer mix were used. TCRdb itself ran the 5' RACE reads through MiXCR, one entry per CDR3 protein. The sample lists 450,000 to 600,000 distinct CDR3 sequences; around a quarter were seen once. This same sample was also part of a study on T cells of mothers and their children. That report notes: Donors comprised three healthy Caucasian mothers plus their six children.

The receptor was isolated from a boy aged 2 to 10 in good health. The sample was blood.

The CDR3 is CASSYTLWRQQPNEQFF. CDR3 in DNA: TGTGCCAGCAGTTACACCTTATGGAGACAACAACCCAATGAGCAGTTCTTC. V and J are TRBV6-5 and TRBJ2-1; D is uncertain. Germline V gene sequence: CDR1 MNHEY, CDR2 SVGAGI. The CDR3 contains 17 residues. Trimming removed 2 bases at V and 6 bases at J, with 20 bases between.